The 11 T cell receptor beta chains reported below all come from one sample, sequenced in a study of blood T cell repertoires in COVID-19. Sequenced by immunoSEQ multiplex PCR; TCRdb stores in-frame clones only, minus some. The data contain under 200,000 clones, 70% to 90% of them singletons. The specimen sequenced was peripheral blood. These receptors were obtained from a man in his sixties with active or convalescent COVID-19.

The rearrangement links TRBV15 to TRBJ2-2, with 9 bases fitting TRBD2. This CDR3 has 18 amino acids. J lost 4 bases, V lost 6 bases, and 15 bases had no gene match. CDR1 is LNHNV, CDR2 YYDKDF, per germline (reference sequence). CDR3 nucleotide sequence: TGTGCCACCAGAGGGGGAGCGGGGGGCGCCGGGGCCACCGGGGAGCTGTTTTTT. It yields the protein CATRGGAGGAGATGELFF.

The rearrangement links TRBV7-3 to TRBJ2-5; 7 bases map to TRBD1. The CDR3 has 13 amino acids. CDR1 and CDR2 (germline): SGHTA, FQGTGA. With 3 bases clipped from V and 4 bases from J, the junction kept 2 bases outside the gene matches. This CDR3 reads CASSFNRGETQYF. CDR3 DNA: TGTGCCAGCAGCTTTAACAGGGGAGAGACCCAGTACTTC.

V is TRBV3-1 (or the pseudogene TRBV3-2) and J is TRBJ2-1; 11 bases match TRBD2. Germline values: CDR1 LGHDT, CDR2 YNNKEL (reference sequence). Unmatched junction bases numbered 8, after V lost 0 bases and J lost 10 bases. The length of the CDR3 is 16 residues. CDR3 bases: TGTGCCAGCAGCCAAGAGGGGCTAGCGGGGGGAAGAGAGCAGTTCTTC. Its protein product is CASSQEGLAGGREQFF.

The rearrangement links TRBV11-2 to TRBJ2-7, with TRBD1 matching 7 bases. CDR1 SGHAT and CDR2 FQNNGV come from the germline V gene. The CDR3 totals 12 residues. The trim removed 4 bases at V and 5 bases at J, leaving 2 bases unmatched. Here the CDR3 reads CASSSDRDEQYF. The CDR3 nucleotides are TGTGCCAGCAGCTCAGACAGGGACGAGCAGTACTTC.

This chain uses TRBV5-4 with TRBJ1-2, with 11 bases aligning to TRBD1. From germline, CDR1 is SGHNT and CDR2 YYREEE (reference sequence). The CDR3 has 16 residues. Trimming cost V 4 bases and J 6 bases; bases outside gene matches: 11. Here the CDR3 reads CASSQPGQGVLDGYTF. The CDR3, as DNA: TGTGCCAGCAGCCAACCGGGACAGGGGGTTTTGGATGGCTACACCTTC. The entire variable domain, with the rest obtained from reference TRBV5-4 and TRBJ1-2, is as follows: ETGVTQSPTHLIKTRGQQVTLRCSSQSGHNTVSWYQQALGQGPQFIFQYYREEENGRGNFPPRFSGLQFPNYSSELNVNALELDDSALYLCASSQPGQGVLDGYTFGSGTRLTVV.

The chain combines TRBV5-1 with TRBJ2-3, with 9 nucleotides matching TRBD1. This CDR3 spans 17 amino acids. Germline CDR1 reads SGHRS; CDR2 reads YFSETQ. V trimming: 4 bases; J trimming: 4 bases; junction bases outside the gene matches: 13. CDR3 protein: CASSPNLGTGLSDTQYF. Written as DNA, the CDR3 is TGCGCCAGCAGCCCCAACCTAGGGACAGGGTTGTCAGATACGCAGTATTTT.

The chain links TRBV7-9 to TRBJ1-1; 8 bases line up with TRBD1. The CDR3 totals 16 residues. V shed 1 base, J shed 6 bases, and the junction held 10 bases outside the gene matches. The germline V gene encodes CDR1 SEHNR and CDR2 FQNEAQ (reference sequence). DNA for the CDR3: TGTGCCAGCAGCTTAGAACCGCAGGGGGCTCTCGCTGAAGCTTTCTTT. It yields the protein CASSLEPQGALAEAFF.

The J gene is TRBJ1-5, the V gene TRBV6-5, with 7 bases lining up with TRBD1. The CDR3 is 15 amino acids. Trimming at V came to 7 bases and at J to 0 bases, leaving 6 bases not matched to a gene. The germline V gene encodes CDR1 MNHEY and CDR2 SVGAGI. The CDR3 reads CASKGTAGSNQPQHF. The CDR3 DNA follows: TGTGCCAGCAAGGGGACAGCCGGTAGCAATCAGCCCCAGCATTTT.

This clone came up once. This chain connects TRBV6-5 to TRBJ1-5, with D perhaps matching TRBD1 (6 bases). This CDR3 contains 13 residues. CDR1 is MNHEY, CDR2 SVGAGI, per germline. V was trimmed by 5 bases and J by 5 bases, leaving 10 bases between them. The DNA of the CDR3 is TGTGCCAGCAGTACGGACAGCTATCAGCCCCAGCATTTT. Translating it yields CASSTDSYQPQHF.

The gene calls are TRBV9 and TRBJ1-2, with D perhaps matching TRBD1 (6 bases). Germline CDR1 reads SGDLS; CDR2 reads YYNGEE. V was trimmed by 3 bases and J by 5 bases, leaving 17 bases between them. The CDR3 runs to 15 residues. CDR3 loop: CASSGQVQSGYGYTF. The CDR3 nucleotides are TGTGCCAGCAGCGGACAGGTTCAGTCAGGGTATGGCTACACCTTC.

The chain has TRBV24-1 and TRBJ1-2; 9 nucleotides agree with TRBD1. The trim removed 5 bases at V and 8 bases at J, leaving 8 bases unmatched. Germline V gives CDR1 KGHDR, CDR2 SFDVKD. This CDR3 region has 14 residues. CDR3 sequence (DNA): TGTGCCACCAGTGCGGGACAGGGCTATGAGGGCTACACCTTC. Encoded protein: CATSAGQGYEGYTF.